Listed below are T cell receptor beta chains from one sample, sequenced in a study of shared clonotypes between healthy human individuals. Clones were sequenced by immunoSEQ multiplex PCR, and TCRdb holds only the in-frame ones, with some missing. The sample yields about 1.1 million clones, more than 75% seen once. Sequenced input: memory CD4+ T cells from PBMCs. Source of these receptors: a man younger than 30 in good health. Some clones in this sample may be carry-over from other donors' samples. CDR3s leave out the opening cysteine and the closing phenylalanine or tryptophan. The order of the fields is V gene, J gene, CDR3 protein.

>TRBV5-4|TRBJ2-7
ASSLAGASGRIGEQY
>TRBV19|TRBJ1-4
ASSGGRALF
>TRBV5-1|TRBJ2-2
ASSFKGEGTGELF
>TRBV5-1|TRBJ2-1
ASSSGQDNEQF
>TRBV18|TRBJ1-4
ASSPSGAGGSNEKLF
>TRBV30|TRBJ1-5
AWAEYNQPQH
>TRBV27|TRBJ2-2
ASSLSGRNTGELF
>TRBV28|TRBJ2-7
ASSTAGSAEY
>TRBV18|TRBJ2-5
ASSRDRTYQETQY
>TRBV28|TRBJ2-1
ASSLVSSGRNEQF
>TRBV7-2|TRBJ2-7
ASTPGPTYEQY
>TRBV27|TRBJ2-7
ASSRQGNYEQY
>TRBV19|TRBJ1-2
ASSPSGALGYGYT
>TRBV7-2|TRBJ1-2
ASSRQGWSLYGYT
>TRBV7-8|TRBJ2-2
ASSIPTGELF
>TRBV6-1|TRBJ2-5
ASSSRTGPQETQY
>TRBV5-1|TRBJ2-1
ASSAKAGGDEQF
>TRBV5-4|TRBJ2-5
ASSLGGLQETQY
>TRBV10-3|TRBJ2-1
AISVSQGGGDEQF
>TRBV25-1|TRBJ2-3
ASSLAGGPRDTQY
>TRBV7-2|TRBJ2-7
ASSLGGGGTSYEQY
>TRBV7-2|TRBJ2-7
ASSFAGTGAYEQY
>TRBV6-5|TRBJ1-2
ASSSTRGRDYGYT